This passage covers 12 T cell receptor beta chains from one sample sequenced in a study of glioma-infiltrating T cells (dated by TCRdb to the mid-2010s). Data came from an Illumina MiSeq. TCR alpha and beta CDR3 regions were amplified with the iRepertoire nested amplicon-rescue multiplex PCR (arm-PCR) platform from RNA. The public reads were reanalyzed by TCRdb: fastp trimming at Q25, MiXCR alignment, in-frame beta chains only. When rows share a CDR3 protein, they turn into one entry using the most common DNA and genes. For this sample the table gives approximately 5,300 distinct CDR3 sequences, of which under 30% were detected only once. Under 15% of the sample goes to the ten largest clones. Sequenced: glioma tissue, nonneoplastic brain tissue, or PBMCs (not recorded which). All receptors derive from a human donor with low-grade glioma or glioblastoma, undergoing nonglioma brain surgery, or in good health (not recorded which).

This clonotype was recorded at least ten times. The CDR3 loop reads CSVRLTSGRSYEQYF. In DNA form, the CDR3 reads TGCAGCGTCCGTTTGACTAGCGGTCGATCCTACGAGCAGTACTTC. This chain links TRBV29-1 with TRBJ2-7, with 9 bases that match TRBD2. V lost 6 bases to trimming and J lost 1 base; unmatched junction nucleotides: 10. CDR1 SQVTM and CDR2 ANQGSEA come from the germline V gene. The CDR3 has 15 residues.

This clonotype counts as large. The V gene is TRBV27, the J gene TRBJ2-5, with TRBD2 matching over 9 bases. V lost 2 bases, J lost 4 bases, and 2 bases stayed unmatched. The CDR3 has 14 residues. Germline CDR1 MNHEY, CDR2 SMNVEV (reference sequence). The CDR3 DNA follows: TGTGCCAGCAGTTTAGCGGGAGGGACAGAGACCCAGTACTTC. As protein: CASSLAGGTETQYF.

The table lists this clonotype with many counts. The V and J genes are TRBV7-8 and TRBJ2-6, with D unresolved. Per germline, CDR1 SGHVS and CDR2 FQNEAQ. Trimming cost V 0 bases and J 0 bases, with 6 bases left between them. The CDR3 runs to 16 residues. In nucleotides, the CDR3 is TGTGCCAGCAGCTTAGCCGGCCGCTCTGGGGCCAACGTCCTGACTTTC. It is translated as CASSLAGRSGANVLTF. Drawing the rest from reference TRBV7-8 and TRBJ2-6, the complete variable domain is GAGVSQSPRYKVAKRGQDVALRCDPISGHVSLFWYQQALGQGPEFLTYFQNEAQLDKSGLPSDRFFAERPEGSVSTLKIQRTQQEDSAVYLCASSLAGRSGANVLTFGAGSRLTVL.

This CDR3 reads CASSLVAGGYEQFF. The CDR3 DNA sequence: TGTGCCAGCAGTTTAGTGGCGGGAGGCTACGAGCAGTTCTTC. V and J are TRBV27 and TRBJ2-7; 8 positions agree with TRBD2. Gene TRBJ2-1 matches the end of the DNA better, so the J call may be wrong. Germline values: CDR1 MNHEY, CDR2 SMNVEV (reference sequence). There are 14 residues in the CDR3.

This clonotype was detected many times. The rearrangement joins TRBV7-2 to TRBJ2-5; D possibly corresponds to TRBD2 (6 bases). The CDR3 totals 13 residues. Per germline, CDR1 SGHTA and CDR2 FQGNSA. V lost 8 bases to trimming and J lost 2 bases, with 12 bases between them. The CDR3 is CASSGTSQETQYF. In DNA form, the CDR3 reads TGTGCCAGCTCCGGGACTTCTCAAGAGACCCAGTACTTC. Full variable domain (remainder filled in from reference TRBV7-2 and TRBJ2-5): GAGVSQSPSNKVTEKGKDVELRCDPISGHTALYWYRQSLGQGLEFLIYFQGNSAPDKSGLPSDRFSAERTGGSVSTLTIQRTQQEDSAVYLCASSGTSQETQYFGPGTRLLVL.

This clonotype was observed many times. The rearrangement joins TRBV7-2 to TRBJ1-1, with D perhaps matching TRBD1 (6 bases). This CDR3 contains 14 residues. Trimming took 5 bases from V and 4 from J, leaving 14 bases between them. Looked up from germline, CDR1 is SGHTA and CDR2 is FQGNSA. CDR3 residues: CASSSSGGATEAFF. The CDR3 nucleotides read TGTGCCAGCAGCAGCAGCGGGGGGGCCACTGAAGCTTTCTTT.

Ten or more counts support this clonotype. The chain links TRBV10-3 to TRBJ2-7; 8 bases match TRBD1. Germline lookup yields CDR1 ENHRY and CDR2 SYGVKD. The V and J ends lost 6 bases and 5 bases, in that order; junction bases with no gene match: 3. CDR3 length: 12 amino acids. The CDR3 DNA is TGTGCCATCAGCGGACAGGGAGACGAGCAGTACGTC. It translates to CAISGQGDEQYV.

This clonotype was observed many times. The chain joins TRBV5-1 to TRBJ2-1; 7 bases map to TRBD2. V lost 0 bases to trimming and J lost 9 bases; unmatched junction nucleotides: 9. This CDR3 spans 15 amino acids. CDR1 and CDR2 from the germline V gene are SGHRS and YFSETQ. CDR3 sequence reads: CASSLVKRGRVEQFF. In nucleotides, the CDR3 is TGCGCCAGCAGCTTGGTTAAGCGAGGGAGGGTTGAGCAGTTCTTC.

This clonotype was picked up many times. J is TRBJ2-1 and V is TRBV5-4; D might be TRBD1 or TRBD2, each matching 5 bases. V was pared by 0 bases and J by 6 bases, with 13 bases between. CDR1 SGHNT and CDR2 YYREEE come from the germline V gene (reference sequence). CDR3 length equals 15 residues. CDR3 amino acids: CASSLGGSNPNEQFF. DNA of the CDR3: TGTGCCAGCAGCTTGGGGGGGAGTAATCCCAATGAGCAGTTCTTC. Full variable domain (rest looked up from reference TRBV5-4 and TRBJ2-1): ETGVTQSPTHLIKTRGQQVTLRCSSQSGHNTVSWYQQALGQGPQFIFQYYREEENGRGNFPPRFSGLQFPNYSSELNVNALELDDSALYLCASSLGGSNPNEQFFGPGTRLTVL.

This clonotype is categorized as large. The chain couples TRBV15 to TRBJ1-2; 7 positions match TRBD1. The germline CDR1 and CDR2 sequences are LNHNV and YYDKDF (reference sequence). Trimming removed 3 bases from V and 8 bases from J; junction bases left unmatched: 9. The CDR3 extends over 14 amino acids. Here the CDR3 reads CATSSQSRQGGYTF. CDR3 nucleotides: TGTGCCACCAGCAGCCAGTCTAGACAGGGAGGCTACACCTTC.

By its share, this clonotype is medium-sized. This chain connects TRBV7-2 to TRBJ1-3; D ambiguous. The germline V and J ends were trimmed by 4 bases and 0 bases, with 4 bases remaining between them. This CDR3 comprises 13 residues. CDR1 SGHTA and CDR2 FQGNSA come from the germline V gene. CDR3 nucleotide sequence: TGTGCCAGCAGCTCGAGCTCTGGAAACACCATATATTTT. It codes for CASSSSSGNTIYF. The full variable domain, rest sourced from reference TRBV7-2 and TRBJ1-3, is GAGVSQSPSNKVTEKGKDVELRCDPISGHTALYWYRQSLGQGLEFLIYFQGNSAPDKSGLPSDRFSAERTGGSVSTLTIQRTQQEDSAVYLCASSSSSGNTIYFGEGSWLTVV.

In this sample, this clonotype turned up many times. V usage is TRBV7-9 and J usage is TRBJ1-1; D perhaps matches TRBD1 (5 bases). V was clipped by 7 bases and J by 3 bases, with 21 bases between them. Looked up from germline, CDR1 is SEHNR and CDR2 is FQNEAQ (reference sequence). The CDR3 length is 16 residues. CDR3 in amino acids: CASIPRGAGRDTEAFF. In DNA, the CDR3 is TGTGCCAGCATCCCGAGAGGGGCAGGGCGGGACACTGAAGCTTTCTTT.